The sequence of this T cell receptor beta chain was determined in a study of CD4+ T cells in melanoma (dated by TCRdb to between 2021 and 2024). With respect to the entire study: The study examined neoantigen-specific CD4+ T cells in human melanoma. The research as a whole found: Neoantigen-specific CD4+ T cells were reported to be correlated with the function of CD8+ T cells, macrophages and B cells. According to the report, neoantigen-specific CD4+ T cells in melanoma displayed diverse differentiation states.

Libraries were prepared through the immunoSEQ multiplex PCR assay. TCRdb's version of the immuneACCESS table is confined to in-frame rearrangements and falls short of the full clone set. An unresolved V gene accounts for under half of the shortfall where checked; the remainder is of unknown origin. The sample table contains over 4,000 clones; only one count was recorded for roughly three fifths of them. Together, the top ten hold about 20% of the sample. On this clone itself: Its antigen is not yet known. The sample holds no much larger clone one base away, and base qualities are not on file.

Patients with melanoma were used as donors. The CDR3 holds 17 amino acids from the cysteine to the phenylalanine. Solely the CDR3 DNA is kept, with 51 bases framed from the first base. This TCR was recovered from a human donor with melanoma. The chain employs TRBV21-1 and TRBJ2-6; the tabulated D call, TRBD1, remains unverified against the DNA. TRBV21-1 is listed as a pseudogene. Sequencing was performed on cells from a culture (not recorded whether cultured in vitro). CDR3 sequence: CASSKGTGARGANVLTF. The sequenced DNA: TGTGCCAGCAGCAAGGGGACAGGGGCAAGAGGGGCCAACGTCCTGACTTTC.